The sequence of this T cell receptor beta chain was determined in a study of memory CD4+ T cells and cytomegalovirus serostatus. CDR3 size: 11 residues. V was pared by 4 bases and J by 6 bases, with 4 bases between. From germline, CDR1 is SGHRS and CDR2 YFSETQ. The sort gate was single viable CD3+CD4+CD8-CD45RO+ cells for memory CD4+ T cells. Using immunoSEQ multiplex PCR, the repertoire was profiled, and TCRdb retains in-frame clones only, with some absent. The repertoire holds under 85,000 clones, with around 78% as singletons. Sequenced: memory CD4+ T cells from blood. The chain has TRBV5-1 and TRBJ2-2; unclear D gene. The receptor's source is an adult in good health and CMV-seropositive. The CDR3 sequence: CASSNPGELFF. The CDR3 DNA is TGCGCCAGCAGCAACCCCGGGGAGCTGTTTTTT.